What follows are 22 T cell receptor beta chains derived from one specimen sequenced in a study of T cell repertoires in cytomegalovirus infection. TCRdb ran MiXCR on the reads and lists one entry per CDR3 protein. The table lists roughly 150,000 distinct CDR3 sequences, less than 25% of them singletons. Sequencing input: PBMCs. These receptors were collected from a human donor in good health (CMV status not recorded). Some clones in this sample may be carry-over from other donors' samples.

The genes are TRBV5-1 and TRBJ2-3, with 8 bases matching TRBD1. Germline V lookup: CDR1 SGHRS, CDR2 YFSETQ. The CDR3 contains 16 residues. Trimming at V came to 0 bases and at J to 3 bases, leaving 6 bases not matched to a gene. CDR3 region: CASSLEPGQVTDTQYF. The CDR3, as DNA: TGCGCCAGCAGCTTGGAACCGGGACAGGTAACAGATACGCAGTATTTT.

A few counts support this clonotype. The chain combines TRBV4-3 with TRBJ1-1, with TRBD1 as a possible D gene (5 bases). The V gene's germline CDR1 is LGHNA and CDR2 YSLEER. Trimming removed 0 bases from V and 10 bases from J, with 12 bases in between. The CDR3 spans 13 residues. CDR3 sequence: CASSQDRGRRAFF. DNA for the CDR3: TGCGCCAGCAGCCAAGATAGGGGCAGGAGAGCTTTCTTT.

This clonotype appeared many times. This sequence joins TRBV12-3 or TRBV12-4 and TRBJ2-4; possible D gene TRBD1, 6 bases. The CDR3 covers 15 residues. Trimming took off 6 bases at V and 1 base at J, with 13 bases between the two ends. The CDR3 nucleotides are TGTGCCAGCAGGGCCGGGACAATGGCCAAAAACATTCAGTACTTC. Amino acid sequence: CASRAGTMAKNIQYF.

This clonotype was seen ten or more times. The chain employs TRBV28 and TRBJ2-3; 7 bases fit TRBD2. The CDR3 runs to 15 residues. With V trimmed by 4 bases and J by 3 bases, 7 bases remained unmatched. Germline values: CDR1 MDHEN, CDR2 SYDVKM. The DNA of the CDR3 is TGTGCCAGCAGTTCCGGGACGGGGGGAACAGATACGCAGTATTTT. Translating it yields CASSSGTGGTDTQYF.

V and J are TRBV30 and TRBJ1-2; TRBD1 is a possible D gene (5 bases). The CDR3 contains 11 residues. The germline V gene encodes CDR1 GTSNPN and CDR2 SVGIG (reference sequence). V gave up 4 bases and J gave up 4 bases, with 7 bases separating them. CDR3 nucleotide sequence: TGTGCCTGGACCGGGGGCTATGGCTACACCTTC. Residues: CAWTGGYGYTF.

A few counts support this clonotype. This chain links TRBV5-4 with TRBJ2-3; 8 nucleotides line up with TRBD1. This CDR3 has 13 amino acids. In germline, CDR1 is SGHNT, CDR2 YYREEE (reference sequence). V was pared by 6 bases and J by 4 bases, with 4 bases of the junction left unmatched. CDR3 region: CASTTDRADTQYF. For the CDR3, the DNA is TGTGCCAGCACCACGGACAGGGCAGATACGCAGTATTTT. The complete variable domain, with remaining parts taken from reference TRBV5-4 and TRBJ2-3, reads ETGVTQSPTHLIKTRGQQVTLRCSSQSGHNTVSWYQQALGQGPQFIFQYYREEENGRGNFPPRFSGLQFPNYSSELNVNALELDDSALYLCASTTDRADTQYFGPGTRLTVL.

This clonotype was picked up a small number of times. The V call is TRBV3-1, the J call TRBJ2-5; the D is unclear. Germline V lookup: CDR1 LGHDT, CDR2 YNNKEL (reference sequence). The CDR3 consists of 16 residues. V was trimmed by 3 bases and J by 1 base, leaving 15 bases between them. CDR3 loop: CASSHRPGTPQETQYF. The CDR3 DNA is TGTGCCAGCAGCCATCGACCCGGAACTCCCCAAGAGACCCAGTACTTC.

The chain couples TRBV7-2 to TRBJ2-1; 12 bases are a match to TRBD2. In germline, CDR1 is SGHTA, CDR2 FQGNSA. The J segment lost 9 bases and the V segment lost 5 bases, leaving 20 bases of the junction unmatched. This CDR3 is 19 amino acids long. This CDR3 reads CASSPVLAATSGRMGEQFF. The CDR3, as DNA: TGTGCCAGCAGCCCCGTCCTCGCCGCGACTAGCGGGAGAATGGGTGAGCAGTTCTTC.

There are a few counts of this clonotype. The chain recombines TRBV4-2 with TRBJ1-1; the D is unclear. Germline V CDR1 and CDR2: LGHNA, YNFKEQ. The CDR3 runs 12 residues. Between the trimmed V and J ends, which lost 5 bases and 4 bases, there was a span of 8 bases. The CDR3 bases are TGTGCCAGCAGCTCGGGGTTCACTGAAGCTTTCTTT. This translates into CASSSGFTEAFF.

A few counts support this clonotype. V gene TRBV7-2 combines with J gene TRBJ2-1, with TRBD1 matching 8 bases. Trimming removed 5 bases from V and 5 bases from J; junction bases left unmatched: 14. The CDR3 has 17 residues. In germline, CDR1 is SGHTA, CDR2 FQGNSA. The DNA of the CDR3 is TGTGCCAGCAGCAATACCCGACAGGGGAGGTTCGACAATGAGCAGTTCTTC. It encodes CASSNTRQGRFDNEQFF.

Only a few counts were recorded for this clonotype. Sequence at one end of the junction differs from germline and may be a read error. This sequence joins TRBV28 and TRBJ2-5; possible D gene TRBD2, 6 bases. Germline V gives CDR1 MDHEN, CDR2 SYDVKM. The CDR3 contains 12 residues. This CDR3 is CASSSPTGTFTF. In DNA form, the CDR3 reads TGTGCCAGCAGTTCCCCAACCGGGACTTTCACCTTC.

Here the CDR3 DNA reads TGTGCCAGCAGTTTATTGGGGGGGGAGCACTATGGCTACACCTTC. It translates to CASSLLGGEHYGYTF. The chain has TRBV28 and TRBJ1-2; D perhaps matches TRBD1 (5 bases). This CDR3 contains 15 residues. Germline CDR1 reads MDHEN; CDR2 reads SYDVKM. Trimming shortened V by 1 base and J by 3 bases, and 12 bases separated the two germline ends.

V and J are TRBV10-2 and TRBJ2-3; D not certain. This CDR3 has 14 amino acids. The germline V gene has CDR1 WSHSY and CDR2 SAAADI. Trimming pared 3 bases from V and 0 bases from J, leaving 7 bases between. The CDR3 coding sequence is TGCGCCAGCAGTGATTGGGCTAGCACAGATACGCAGTATTTT. This gives the protein CASSDWASTDTQYF.

The chain has TRBV28 and TRBJ1-5, with a possible D match to TRBD1 (6 bases). The CDR3 totals 18 residues. Trimming cost V 5 bases and J 2 bases, with 22 bases left between them. CDR1 and CDR2 (germline): MDHEN, SYDVKM. CDR3 sequence: CASSEPGHPQTGNQPQHF. CDR3 bases: TGTGCCAGCAGTGAACCGGGACACCCCCAAACTGGCAATCAGCCCCAGCATTTT.

The chain links TRBV11-3 to TRBJ2-1; D is possibly TRBD2 (7 bases). V shed 0 bases and J shed 2 bases, with 14 bases lying between them. The CDR3 sequence is 17 residues long. CDR1 and CDR2 from the germline V gene are SGHNT and YENEEA. CDR3 in DNA: TGTGCCAGCAGCTTAGATAGGGGGGGGGTTGCCTACAATGAGCAGTTCTTC. Protein sequence: CASSLDRGGVAYNEQFF.

This chain connects TRBV7-9 to TRBJ2-2; TRBD1 matches 7 bases. Germline trimming cut 11 bases from V and 1 base from J; bases unmatched to any gene: 4. The CDR3 is 13 residues long. Looked up from germline, CDR1 is SEHNR and CDR2 is FQNEAQ (reference sequence). The CDR3 DNA reads as TGTGCCGACCGGGACAGGAACACCGGGGAGCTGTTTTTT. Protein product: CADRDRNTGELFF. The full variable domain, rest sourced from reference TRBV7-9 and TRBJ2-2, is DTGVSQNPRHKITKRGQNVTFRCDPISEHNRLYWYRQTLGQGPEFLTYFQNEAQLEKSRLLSDRFSAERPKGSFSTLEIQRTEQGDSAMYLCADRDRNTGELFFGEGSRLTVL.

This clonotype was recorded a few times. The V gene is TRBV12-3 or TRBV12-4, the J gene TRBJ2-7; possible D gene TRBD1, 6 bases. The V gene lost 5 bases and the J gene lost 6 bases, with 11 bases spanning the gap. This CDR3 spans 12 amino acids. Here the CDR3 DNA reads TGTGCCAGCAGTCGTCCCAGGGGCGAGCAGTACTTC. Its protein is CASSRPRGEQYF.

The gene calls are TRBV6-2 or TRBV6-3 and TRBJ2-5, with 8 bases matching TRBD2. V lost 6 bases to trimming and J lost 3 bases; unmatched junction nucleotides: 6. This CDR3 contains 14 residues. The V gene's germline CDR1 is MNHEY and CDR2 SVGEGT. The CDR3: CASRKLAAEETQYF. DNA for the CDR3: TGTGCCAGCAGAAAACTAGCGGCTGAAGAGACCCAGTACTTC.

This clonotype appeared many times. This chain joins TRBV7-2 and TRBJ2-3; no definite D call. The germline V gene encodes CDR1 SGHTA and CDR2 FQGNSA. V lost 1 base to trimming and J lost 9 bases, with 2 bases between them. This CDR3 has 10 residues. The CDR3 sequence: CASSLGTQYF. The CDR3 nucleotides are TGTGCCAGCAGCTTAGGAACGCAGTATTTT.

This clonotype has a handful of counts. J is TRBJ2-6 and V is TRBV7-2; the D gene is possibly TRBD2 (6 bases). The germline V gene has CDR1 SGHTA and CDR2 FQGNSA. V lost 1 base, J lost 4 bases, and 17 bases lay in between. The CDR3 contains 18 residues. For the CDR3, the DNA is TGTGCCAGCAGCTTAGTAGTTCCGGGACTTGGGGGGGCCAACGTCCTGACTTTC. It encodes CASSLVVPGLGGANVLTF. Complete variable domain (other parts from reference TRBV7-2 and TRBJ2-6): GAGVSQSPSNKVTEKGKDVELRCDPISGHTALYWYRQSLGQGLEFLIYFQGNSAPDKSGLPSDRFSAERTGGSVSTLTIQRTQQEDSAVYLCASSLVVPGLGGANVLTFGAGSRLTVL.

This clonotype was seen a handful of times. The chain combines TRBV6-2 or TRBV6-3 with TRBJ2-2; D is unresolved. This CDR3 contains 15 residues. Germline V gene lookup returns CDR1 MNHEY and CDR2 SVGEGT. Deletions cut 8 bases from V and 1 base from J, with 14 bases between. The CDR3 coding sequence is TGTGCCAGCCGTCCTTCTGGGCAGAACACCGGGGAGCTGTTTTTT. Protein sequence: CASRPSGQNTGELFF.

This clonotype was seen ten or more times. The chain uses TRBV7-2 and TRBJ1-4; 7 nucleotides line up with TRBD1. The trim removed 5 bases at V and 7 bases at J, leaving 13 bases unmatched. CDR3 length equals 16 residues. Germline CDR1 and CDR2: SGHTA and FQGNSA. The CDR3 coding sequence is TGTGCCAGCAGCCTTGACAGGGCTTCTTCAGGTGAAAAACTGTTTTTT. Translating gives CASSLDRASSGEKLFF. The full variable domain, completed using reference TRBV7-2 and TRBJ1-4, is GAGVSQSPSNKVTEKGKDVELRCDPISGHTALYWYRQSLGQGLEFLIYFQGNSAPDKSGLPSDRFSAERTGGSVSTLTIQRTQQEDSAVYLCASSLDRASSGEKLFFGSGTQLSVL.